A selection of T cell receptor beta chains follows, all from one sample in a study of blood T cell repertoires in COVID-19. Profiling relied on immunoSEQ multiplex PCR, and the TCRdb table lists in-frame clones only, not all of them. Of about 140,000 clones listed, 85% to 90% are singletons. The material sequenced was peripheral blood. These receptors were taken from a woman older than 75 with acute or convalescent COVID-19. Each CDR3 is given with its conserved first and last residue. The D gene is left open where the match is weak. Clone sizes are given selectively: once, few, many, or a class where the clone is expanded.

-	TRBJ1-5	TRBD1	TRBV18	CASSPGTGNQPQHF	TGTGCCAGCTCACCTGGGACAGGCAATCAGCCCCAGCATTTT
-	TRBJ1-2	-	TRBV15	CATSRENRESGYTF	TGTGCCACCAGCAGAGAAAACAGGGAAAGTGGCTACACCTTC
-	TRBJ1-2	-	TRBV28	CASSLGQGYGYTF	TGTGCCAGCAGTTTAGGGCAGGGATATGGCTACACCTTC
-	TRBJ1-1	TRBD1	TRBV27	CASSLSRDRGAITEAFF	TGTGCCAGCAGTTTATCGAGAGACAGGGGTGCGATCACTGAAGCTTTCTTT
-	TRBJ1-6	TRBD1	TRBV3-1/TRBV3-2	CASSLGQGFYNSPLHF	TGTGCCAGCAGCCTCGGACAGGGCTTTTATAATTCACCCCTCCACTTT
-	TRBJ1-2	TRBD1	TRBV6-5	CASSSGQGANYGYTF	TGTGCCAGCAGTTCGGGACAGGGGGCCAACTATGGCTACACCTTC
-	TRBJ1-4	-	TRBV7-9	CASSAFQGGNEKLFF	TGTGCCAGCAGCGCGTTTCAGGGAGGTAATGAAAAACTGTTTTTT
-	TRBJ2-1	-	TRBV7-2	CASSLWTSSYNEQFF	TGTGCCAGCAGCCTCTGGACTTCCTCCTACAATGAGCAGTTCTTC
-	TRBJ1-2	-	TRBV30	CAWSVRGNYGYTF	TGTGCCTGGAGTGTACGGGGGAACTATGGCTACACCTTC
-	TRBJ1-5	-	TRBV5-1	CASSLGGIGRNQPQHF	TGCGCCAGCAGCTTGGGGGGCATAGGGCGCAATCAGCCCCAGCATTTT
-	TRBJ2-7	TRBD1	TRBV5-1	CASSLQGILSYEQYF	TGCGCCAGCAGCTTACAGGGGATCCTCTCCTACGAGCAGTACTTC
-	TRBJ2-7	TRBD2	TRBV3-1/TRBV3-2	CASSRVAGEQYF	TGTGCCAGCAGCCGGGTAGCGGGGGAGCAGTACTTC
-	TRBJ2-7	-	TRBV20-1	CSARAGYEQYF	TGCAGTGCTAGAGCCGGCTACGAGCAGTACTTC
-	TRBJ2-5	-	TRBV18	CASSPSSQETQYF	TGTGCCAGCTCACCGTCCAGCCAAGAGACCCAGTACTTC
-	TRBJ2-1	TRBD2	TRBV19	CASRDAGGLNEQFF	TGTGCCAGTAGAGACGCGGGGGGCCTCAATGAGCAGTTCTTC
-	TRBJ1-1	-	TRBV4-1	CASSQGEAVNTEAFF	TGCGCCAGCAGCCAAGGAGAAGCGGTGAACACTGAAGCTTTCTTT
once	TRBJ1-5	TRBD1	TRBV6-5	CASRTGMFQPQHF	TGTGCCAGCAGGACAGGGATGTTTCAGCCCCAGCATTTT
-	TRBJ1-2	-	TRBV7-9	CASSLGGTLTIYGYTF	TGTGCCAGCAGCTTAGGGGGGACACTAACTATCTATGGCTACACCTTC
-	TRBJ2-2	-	TRBV13	CASSPRDRVTWEAGELFF	TGTGCCAGCAGCCCAAGAGACAGGGTTACATGGGAGGCCGGGGAGCTGTTTTTT
-	TRBJ2-5	TRBD2	TRBV5-1	CASSGPSGQETQYF	TGCGCCAGCAGCGGGCCTAGCGGCCAAGAGACCCAGTACTTC
-	TRBJ1-2	TRBD1	TRBV7-2	CASSFSQGEGGYTF	TGTGCCAGCAGCTTTAGTCAGGGGGAAGGGGGCTACACCTTC
-	TRBJ2-3	TRBD2	TRBV10-3	CAISESGGGAVDTQYF	TGTGCCATCAGTGAGTCTGGCGGGGGGGCCGTAGATACGCAGTATTTT
few	TRBJ1-2	-	TRBV2	CASSSGTSYGYTF	TGTGCCAGCTCCTCCGGGACATCCTATGGCTACACCTTC
-	TRBJ1-5	-	TRBV12-2	CASRPRTPKFSNQPQHF	TGTGCAAGTCGCCCCCGGACACCGAAGTTTAGCAATCAGCCCCAGCATTTT
-	TRBJ2-5	-	TRBV5-1	CASSPGQFEETQYF	TGCGCCAGCAGCCCAGGACAGTTCGAAGAGACCCAGTACTTC
-	TRBJ1-2	TRBD1	TRBV6-6	CASSSGTESSYTF	TGTGCCAGCAGTTCCGGGACAGAGTCGAGCTACACCTTC
-	TRBJ2-5	TRBD2	TRBV2	CASSPTSGATETQYF	TGTGCCAGCAGCCCCACTAGCGGGGCTACAGAGACCCAGTACTTC
-	TRBJ1-2	TRBD1	TRBV6-4	CASSDRRQGASFSNYGYTF	TGTGCCAGCAGTGACCGGAGACAGGGGGCTTCGTTCTCTAACTATGGCTACACCTTC
-	TRBJ1-5	-	TRBV7-2	CASSLTVNSNQPQHF	TGTGCCAGCAGCTTAACGGTGAATAGCAATCAGCCCCAGCATTTT
once	TRBJ2-3	-	TRBV15	CATSRDLGASTDTQYF	TGTGCCACCAGCAGAGATCTGGGGGCTAGCACAGATACGCAGTATTTT
-	TRBJ2-7	-	TRBV19	CASRKRGGGAYEQYF	TGTGCCAGTAGAAAGCGGGGAGGGGGGGCCTACGAGCAGTACTTC
-	TRBJ1-4	-	TRBV15	CATSSGLGGDEKLFF	TGTGCCACCAGCAGTGGGTTGGGGGGTGATGAAAAACTGTTTTTT
-	TRBJ2-1	-	TRBV28	CASTPSTGGDSYNEQFF	TGTGCCAGCACTCCTTCTACAGGCGGGGACTCCTACAATGAGCAGTTCTTC
few	TRBJ1-1	-	TRBV5-5	CASTPLGGSVGAFF	TGTGCCAGCACCCCCTTGGGGGGTTCGGTAGGAGCTTTCTTT
-	TRBJ2-1	-	TRBV6-2/TRBV6-3	CASSYHPGYNEQFF	TGTGCCAGCAGTTACCATCCAGGGTATAATGAGCAGTTCTTC
-	TRBJ1-4	-	TRBV4-2	CASSPGGRDEKLFF	TGTGCCAGCAGCCCTGGAGGGAGGGATGAAAAACTGTTTTTT
-	TRBJ2-2	-	TRBV29-1	CSVSTGLRTGELFF	TGCAGCGTATCCACAGGGTTGCGCACCGGGGAGCTGTTTTTT
-	TRBJ1-4	-	TRBV7-8	CASSLAGAIYEKLFF	TGTGCCAGCAGCTTAGCGGGAGCTATATATGAAAAACTGTTTTTT
-	TRBJ1-1	-	TRBV2	CASSVGSPEAFF	TGTGCCAGCAGTGTCGGGAGTCCCGAAGCTTTCTTT
once	TRBJ1-1	-	TRBV30	CAWSSGEASAFF	TGTGCCTGGAGCTCGGGGGAGGCCAGCGCTTTCTTT